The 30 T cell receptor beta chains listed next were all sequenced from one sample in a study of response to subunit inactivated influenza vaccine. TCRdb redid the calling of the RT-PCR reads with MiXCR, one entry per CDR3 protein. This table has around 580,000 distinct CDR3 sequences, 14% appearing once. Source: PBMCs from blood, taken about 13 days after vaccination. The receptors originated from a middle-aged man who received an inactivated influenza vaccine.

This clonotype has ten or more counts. The CDR3 nucleotides read TGTGCCAGCAGCTTGGATTCGGACAGGTTCCCGTTCTTC. Translation: CASSLDSDRFPFF. J is TRBJ2-1 and V is TRBV5-5; 7 nucleotides match TRBD1. V was clipped by 0 bases and J by 15 bases; unmatched bases: 9. Germline lookup yields CDR1 SGHKS and CDR2 YYEKEE (reference sequence). The CDR3 is 13 amino acids. Variable domain in full (rest from reference TRBV5-5 and TRBJ2-1): DAGVTQSPTHLIKTRGQQVTLRCSPISGHKSVSWYQQVLGQGPQFIFQYYEKEERGRGNFPDRFSARQFPNYSSELNVNALLLGDSALYLCASSLDSDRFPFFGPGTRLTVL.

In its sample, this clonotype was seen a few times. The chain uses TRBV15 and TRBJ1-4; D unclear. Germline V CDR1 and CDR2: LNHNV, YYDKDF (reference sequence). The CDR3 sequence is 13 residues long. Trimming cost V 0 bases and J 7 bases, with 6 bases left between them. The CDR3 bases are TGTGCCACCAGCAGAGATACGGTTGAAAAACTGTTTTTT. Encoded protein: CATSRDTVEKLFF.

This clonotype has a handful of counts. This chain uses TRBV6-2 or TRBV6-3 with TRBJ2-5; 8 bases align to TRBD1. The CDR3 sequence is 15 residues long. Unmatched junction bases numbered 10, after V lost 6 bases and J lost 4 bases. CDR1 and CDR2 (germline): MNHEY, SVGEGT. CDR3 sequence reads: CASRERTGLRETQYF. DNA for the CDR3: TGTGCCAGCAGGGAGAGGACAGGGCTACGAGAGACCCAGTACTTC.

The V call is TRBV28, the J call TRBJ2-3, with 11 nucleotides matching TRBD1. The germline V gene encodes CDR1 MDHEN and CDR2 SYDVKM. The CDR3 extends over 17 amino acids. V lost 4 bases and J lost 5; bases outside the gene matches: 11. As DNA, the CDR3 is TGTGCCAGCAGTTCCTATCAAACCGGGACAGGGGGAGATACGCAGTATTTT. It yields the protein CASSSYQTGTGGDTQYF.

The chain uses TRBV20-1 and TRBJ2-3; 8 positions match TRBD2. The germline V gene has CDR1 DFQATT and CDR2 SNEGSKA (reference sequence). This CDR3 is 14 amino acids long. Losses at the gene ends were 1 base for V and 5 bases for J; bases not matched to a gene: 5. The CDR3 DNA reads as TGCAGTGCTAGAGCGGGAGGGCCCGAAGATACGCAGTATTTT. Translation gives CSARAGGPEDTQYF.

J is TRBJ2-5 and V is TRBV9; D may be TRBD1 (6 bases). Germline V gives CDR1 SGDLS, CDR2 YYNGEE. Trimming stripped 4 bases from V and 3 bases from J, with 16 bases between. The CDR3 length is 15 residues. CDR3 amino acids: CASSIQQGREETQYF. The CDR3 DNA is TGTGCCAGCAGCATACAACAGGGACGGGAAGAGACCCAGTACTTC.

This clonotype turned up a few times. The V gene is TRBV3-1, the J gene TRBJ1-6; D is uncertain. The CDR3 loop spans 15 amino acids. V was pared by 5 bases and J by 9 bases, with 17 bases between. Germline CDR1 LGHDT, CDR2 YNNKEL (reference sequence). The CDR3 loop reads CASSYRVGIGSPLHF. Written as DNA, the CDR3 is TGTGCCAGCAGCTACCGGGTTGGGATCGGTTCACCCCTCCACTTT.

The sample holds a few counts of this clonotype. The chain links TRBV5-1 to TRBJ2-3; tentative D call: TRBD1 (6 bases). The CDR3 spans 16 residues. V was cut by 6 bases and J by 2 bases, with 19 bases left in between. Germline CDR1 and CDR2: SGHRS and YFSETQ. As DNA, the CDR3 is TGCGCCAGCACCACGCAGGGGAGAATCCTCACAGATACGCAGTATTTT. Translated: CASTTQGRILTDTQYF.

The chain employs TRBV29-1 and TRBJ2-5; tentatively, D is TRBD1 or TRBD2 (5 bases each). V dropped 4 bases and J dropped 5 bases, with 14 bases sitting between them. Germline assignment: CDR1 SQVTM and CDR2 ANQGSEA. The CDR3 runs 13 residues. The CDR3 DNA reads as TGCAGCGTTGCTGGGGGTTACAAGGAGACCCAGTACTTC. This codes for CSVAGGYKETQYF.

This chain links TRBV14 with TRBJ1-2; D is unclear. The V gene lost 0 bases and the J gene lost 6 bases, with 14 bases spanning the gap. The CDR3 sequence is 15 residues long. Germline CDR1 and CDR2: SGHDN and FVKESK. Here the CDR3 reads CASSQDRFVGDGYTF. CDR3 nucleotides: TGTGCCAGCAGCCAAGATCGGTTCGTCGGGGATGGCTACACCTTC.

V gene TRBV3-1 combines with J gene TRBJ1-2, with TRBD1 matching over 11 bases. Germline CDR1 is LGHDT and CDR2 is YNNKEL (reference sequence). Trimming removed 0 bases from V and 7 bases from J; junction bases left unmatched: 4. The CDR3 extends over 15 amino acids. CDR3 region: CASSQDWTGGSGYTF. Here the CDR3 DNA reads TGTGCCAGCAGCCAAGATTGGACAGGGGGCTCTGGCTACACCTTC.

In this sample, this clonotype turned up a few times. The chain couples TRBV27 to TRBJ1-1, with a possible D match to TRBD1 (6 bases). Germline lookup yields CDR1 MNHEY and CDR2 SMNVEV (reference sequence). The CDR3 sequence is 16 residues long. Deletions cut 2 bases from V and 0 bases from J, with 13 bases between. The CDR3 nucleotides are TGTGCCAGCAGTTTAATGTCAGGGGCTTTGAACACTGAAGCTTTCTTT. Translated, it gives CASSLMSGALNTEAFF.

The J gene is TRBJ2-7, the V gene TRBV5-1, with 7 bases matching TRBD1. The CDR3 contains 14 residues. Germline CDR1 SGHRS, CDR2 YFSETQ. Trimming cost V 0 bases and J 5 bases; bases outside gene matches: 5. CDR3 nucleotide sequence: TGCGCCAGCAGCTTGGAGACAGGGTTAGACGAGCAGTACTTC. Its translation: CASSLETGLDEQYF.

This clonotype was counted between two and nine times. The CDR3 is CASAARLAGARDTQYF. As DNA, the CDR3 is TGTGCCTCAGCAGCTCGACTAGCGGGGGCCCGCGATACGCAGTATTTT. The rearrangement links TRBV7-9 to TRBJ2-3, with 12 bases fitting TRBD2. The ends lost 11 bases at V and 6 bases at J; junction bases unmatched: 15. CDR3 length equals 16 residues. Germline lookup yields CDR1 SEHNR and CDR2 FQNEAQ (reference sequence).

This chain's CDR3 is CASSLDAGRGGEQFF. The CDR3, as DNA: TGTGCCAGCAGCCTGGACGCGGGGAGGGGCGGTGAGCAGTTCTTC. The chain is built from TRBV11-3 and TRBJ2-1, with TRBD2 identical over 7 bases. CDR1 and CDR2 (germline): SGHNT, YENEEA. With 5 bases clipped from V and 9 bases from J, the junction kept 13 bases outside the gene matches. This CDR3 region has 15 residues.

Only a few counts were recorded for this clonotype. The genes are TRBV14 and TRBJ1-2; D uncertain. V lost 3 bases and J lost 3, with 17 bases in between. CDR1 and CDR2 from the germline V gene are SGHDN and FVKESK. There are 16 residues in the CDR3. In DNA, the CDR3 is TGTGCCAGCAGCCATTCGTACGGTCTTCGGCACTATGGCTACACCTTC. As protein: CASSHSYGLRHYGYTF.

The CDR3 loop reads CASSSGTGIYGYTF. For the CDR3, the DNA is TGTGCCAGCAGCTCCGGGACAGGGATCTATGGCTACACCTTC. The chain is built from TRBV3-1 and TRBJ1-2; 9 bases are shared with TRBD1. V shed 5 bases, J shed 4 bases, and the junction held 5 bases outside the gene matches. Per the germline V gene, CDR1 is LGHDT and CDR2 is YNNKEL (reference sequence). This CDR3 comprises 14 residues.

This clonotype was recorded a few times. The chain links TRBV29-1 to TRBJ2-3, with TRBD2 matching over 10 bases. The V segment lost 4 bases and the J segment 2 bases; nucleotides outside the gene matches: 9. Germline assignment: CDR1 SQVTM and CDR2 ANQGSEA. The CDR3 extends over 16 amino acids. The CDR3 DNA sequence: TGCAGCGTTGTCCGCCCCACTAGCGGGGCCACAGATACGCAGTATTTT. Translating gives CSVVRPTSGATDTQYF.

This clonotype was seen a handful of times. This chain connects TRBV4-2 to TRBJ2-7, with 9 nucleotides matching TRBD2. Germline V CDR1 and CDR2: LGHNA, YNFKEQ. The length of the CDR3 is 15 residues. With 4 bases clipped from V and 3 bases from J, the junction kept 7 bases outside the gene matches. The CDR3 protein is CASSPLAGEGYEQYF. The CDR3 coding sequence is TGTGCCAGCAGCCCATTAGCGGGAGAGGGCTACGAGCAGTACTTC.

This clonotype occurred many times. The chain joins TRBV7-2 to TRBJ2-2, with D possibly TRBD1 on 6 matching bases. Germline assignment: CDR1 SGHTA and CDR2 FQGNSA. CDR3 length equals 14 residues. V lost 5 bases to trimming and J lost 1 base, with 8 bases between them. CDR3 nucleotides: TGTGCCAGCAGCCCGGACAGGAACACCGGGGAGCTGTTTTTT. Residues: CASSPDRNTGELFF.

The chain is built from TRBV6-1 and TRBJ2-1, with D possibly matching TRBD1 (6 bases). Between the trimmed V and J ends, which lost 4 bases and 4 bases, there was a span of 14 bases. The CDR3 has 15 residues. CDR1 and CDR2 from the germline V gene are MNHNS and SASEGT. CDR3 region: CASSGRDTRYNEQFF. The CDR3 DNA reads TGTGCCAGCAGTGGCCGGGACACCAGATACAATGAGCAGTTCTTC.

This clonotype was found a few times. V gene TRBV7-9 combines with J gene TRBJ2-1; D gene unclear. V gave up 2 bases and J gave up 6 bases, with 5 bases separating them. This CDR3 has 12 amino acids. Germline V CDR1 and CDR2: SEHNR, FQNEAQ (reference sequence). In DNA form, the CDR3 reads TGTGCCAGCAGCTTATATCGCAATGAGCAGTTCTTC. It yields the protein CASSLYRNEQFF.

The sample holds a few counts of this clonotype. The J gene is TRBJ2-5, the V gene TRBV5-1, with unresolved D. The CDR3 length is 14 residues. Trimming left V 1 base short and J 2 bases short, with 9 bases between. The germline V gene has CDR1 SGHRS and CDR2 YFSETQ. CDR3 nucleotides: TGCGCCAGCAGCTTGATAACTCGGCAAGAGACCCAGTACTTC. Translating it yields CASSLITRQETQYF.

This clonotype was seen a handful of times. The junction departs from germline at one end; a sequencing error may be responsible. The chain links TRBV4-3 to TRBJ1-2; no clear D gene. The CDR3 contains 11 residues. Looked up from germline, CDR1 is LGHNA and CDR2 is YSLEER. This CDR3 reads CASSQGRALHF. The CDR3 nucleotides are TGCGCCAGCAGCCAAGGCCGGGCCCTCCACTTC.

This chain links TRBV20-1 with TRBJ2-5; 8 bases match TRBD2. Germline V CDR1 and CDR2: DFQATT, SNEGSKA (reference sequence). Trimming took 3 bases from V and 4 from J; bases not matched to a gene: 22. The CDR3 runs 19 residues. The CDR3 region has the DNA TGCAGTGCTAGGGGGACCCATAAACTAGCGGACTTTACGGCAGAGACCCAGTACTTC. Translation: CSARGTHKLADFTAETQYF.

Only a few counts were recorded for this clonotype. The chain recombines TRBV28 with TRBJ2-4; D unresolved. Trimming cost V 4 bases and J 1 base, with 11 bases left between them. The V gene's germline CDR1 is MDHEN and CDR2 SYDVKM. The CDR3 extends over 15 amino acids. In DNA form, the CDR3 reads TGTGCCAGCAGTTGGGAACTAAGGGCCAAAAACATTCAGTACTTC. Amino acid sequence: CASSWELRAKNIQYF.

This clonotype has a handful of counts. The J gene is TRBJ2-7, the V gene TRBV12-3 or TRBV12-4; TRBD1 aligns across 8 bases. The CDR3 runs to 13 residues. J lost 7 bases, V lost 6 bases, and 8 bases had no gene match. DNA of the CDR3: TGTGCCAGCAGACCCCAGGGGGCTGGTGAGCAGTACTTC. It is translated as CASRPQGAGEQYF.

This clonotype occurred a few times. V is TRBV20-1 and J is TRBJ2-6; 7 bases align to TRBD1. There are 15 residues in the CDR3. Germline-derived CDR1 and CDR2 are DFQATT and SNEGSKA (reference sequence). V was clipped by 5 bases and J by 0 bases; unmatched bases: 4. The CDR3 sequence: CSADTGDSGANVLTF. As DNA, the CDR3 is TGCAGTGCTGATACAGGGGACTCTGGGGCCAACGTCCTGACTTTC.

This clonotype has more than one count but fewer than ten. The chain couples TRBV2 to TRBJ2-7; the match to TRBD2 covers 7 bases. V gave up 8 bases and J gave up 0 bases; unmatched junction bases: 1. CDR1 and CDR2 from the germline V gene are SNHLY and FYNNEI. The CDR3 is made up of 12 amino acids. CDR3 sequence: CASGTNSYEQYF. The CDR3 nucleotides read TGTGCCAGCGGGACTAACTCCTACGAGCAGTACTTC. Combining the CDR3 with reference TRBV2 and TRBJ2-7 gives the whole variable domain EPEVTQTPSHQVTQMGQEVILRCVPISNHLYFYWYRQILGQKVEFLVSFYNNEISEKSEIFDDQFSVERPDGSNFTLKIRSTKLEDSAMYFCASGTNSYEQYFGPGTRLTVT.

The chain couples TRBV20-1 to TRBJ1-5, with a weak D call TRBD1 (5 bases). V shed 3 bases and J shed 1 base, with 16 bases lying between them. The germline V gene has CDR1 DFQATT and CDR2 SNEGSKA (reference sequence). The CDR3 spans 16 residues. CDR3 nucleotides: TGCAGTGCTAGGTTGGGTGGGGGAGTCAGCAATCAGCCCCAGCATTTT. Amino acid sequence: CSARLGGGVSNQPQHF.